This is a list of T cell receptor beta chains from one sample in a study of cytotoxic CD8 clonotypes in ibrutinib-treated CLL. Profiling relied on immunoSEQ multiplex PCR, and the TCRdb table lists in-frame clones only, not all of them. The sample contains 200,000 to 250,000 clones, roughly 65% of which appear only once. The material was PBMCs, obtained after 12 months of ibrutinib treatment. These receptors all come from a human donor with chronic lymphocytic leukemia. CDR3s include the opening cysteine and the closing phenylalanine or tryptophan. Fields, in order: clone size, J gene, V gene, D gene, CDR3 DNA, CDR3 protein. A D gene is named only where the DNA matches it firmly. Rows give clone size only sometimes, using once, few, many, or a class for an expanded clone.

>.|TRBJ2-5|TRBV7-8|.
TGTGCCAGCAGCCCCACCATGACCCGGACCCAGTACTTC
CASSPTMTRTQYF
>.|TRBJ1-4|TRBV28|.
TGTGCCAGCAGCTGGACAGCTAATGAAAAACTGTTTTTT
CASSWTANEKLFF
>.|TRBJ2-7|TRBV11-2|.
TGTGCCAGCAGCCCCCAGGGGCCTGGGGGGTACGAGCAGTACTTC
CASSPQGPGGYEQYF
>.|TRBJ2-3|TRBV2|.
TGTGCCAGCAGGGGTACTAGAGCCCGCGGAGATACGCAGTATTTT
CASRGTRARGDTQYF
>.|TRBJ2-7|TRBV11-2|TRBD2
TGTGCCAGCAGCTTAGTTGGGGCGGGAGCAACCTACGAGCAGTACTTC
CASSLVGAGATYEQYF
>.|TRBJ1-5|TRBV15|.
TGTGCCACTTCGGCCGGTCCCGGCAATCAGCCCCAGCATTTT
CATSAGPGNQPQHF
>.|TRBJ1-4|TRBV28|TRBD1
TGTGCCAGCAGTACCAACAGGGGGAGTGAAAAACTGTTTTTT
CASSTNRGSEKLFF
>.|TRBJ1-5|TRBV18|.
TGTGCCAGCTCACCCCCGGGACACTCTAGCAATCAGCCCCAGCATTTT
CASSPPGHSSNQPQHF
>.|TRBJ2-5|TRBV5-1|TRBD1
TGCGCCAGCAGCGTTACAGGGGCCAGAGAGACCCAGTACTTC
CASSVTGARETQYF
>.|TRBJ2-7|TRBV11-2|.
TGTGCCAGCAGCTTGTTTTTAGCCTACGAGCAGTACTTC
CASSLFLAYEQYF
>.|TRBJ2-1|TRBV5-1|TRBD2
TGCGCCAGCAGCTTGGTTCTAGCGGGAGGGCGCGGTGAGCAGTTCTTC
CASSLVLAGGRGEQFF
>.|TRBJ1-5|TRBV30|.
TGTGCCTGGTCGGGTGCGGGCCTTAGCAATCAGCCCCAGCATTTT
CAWSGAGLSNQPQHF
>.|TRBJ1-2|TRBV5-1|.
TGCGCCAGCAGTTCAACCTCAGGGGACTATGGCTACACCTTC
CASSSTSGDYGYTF
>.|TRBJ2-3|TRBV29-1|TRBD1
TGCAGCGTCTCACAGGGGGCTGCAGATACGCAGTATTTT
CSVSQGAADTQYF
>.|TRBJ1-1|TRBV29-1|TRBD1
TGCAGCGTACTGACAGGGATAGAGCCTGAAGCTTTCTTT
CSVLTGIEPEAFF
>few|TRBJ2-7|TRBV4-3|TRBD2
TGCGCCAGCAGCCCCACGGGGACTAACTCCTACGAGCAGTACTTC
CASSPTGTNSYEQYF
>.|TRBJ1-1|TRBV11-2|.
TGTGCCAGCAGCTCGCTGAGGCCTAACACTGAAGCTTTCTTT
CASSSLRPNTEAFF
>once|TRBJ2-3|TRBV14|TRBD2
TGTGCCAGCAGCCGACTAAAAGGGCTAGCGGGAGCAGGAGATACGCAGTATTTT
CASSRLKGLAGAGDTQYF
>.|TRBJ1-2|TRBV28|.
TGTGCCAGCAGTTTAGGGGGTGGACGCTACACCTTC
CASSLGGGRYTF
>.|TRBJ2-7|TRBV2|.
TGTGCCAGCAGTGAAGGGCAGGGCTCCTACGAGCAGTACTTC
CASSEGQGSYEQYF
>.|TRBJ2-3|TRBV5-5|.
TGTGCCAGCAGCTTGCGGTGGGAGCGTAACACAGATACGCAGTATTTT
CASSLRWERNTDTQYF
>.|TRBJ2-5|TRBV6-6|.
TGTGCCAGCAGTTACGGGGGGCGAGAGACCCAGTACTTC
CASSYGGRETQYF
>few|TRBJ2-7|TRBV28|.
TGTGCCAGCGAGGGGATGGCCTACGAGCAGTACTTC
CASEGMAYEQYF
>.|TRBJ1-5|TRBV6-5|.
TGTGCCAGCAGTTATCTCGGGGGACCGTATCAGCCCCAGCATTTT
CASSYLGGPYQPQHF
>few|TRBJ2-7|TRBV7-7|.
TGTGCTAGCAGCGCCTTACAGGGTCCGTCCTACGAGCAGTACTTC
CASSALQGPSYEQYF
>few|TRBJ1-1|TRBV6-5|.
TGTGCCAGCAGTTACTCGTCAGGGGCACTGAACACTGAAGCTTTCTTT
CASSYSSGALNTEAFF
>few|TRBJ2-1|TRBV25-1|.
TGTGCCAGCAGTGAACGAGGGGGCGGGGATGAGCAGTTCTTC
CASSERGGGDEQFF
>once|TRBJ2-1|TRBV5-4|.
TGTGCCAGCAGCTTGCTCGGGACACCAGCCTACAATGAGCAGTTCTTC
CASSLLGTPAYNEQFF
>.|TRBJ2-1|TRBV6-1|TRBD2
TGTGCCAGCAGTGTCCCCAGCGGGGAGAGGCAGTTCTTC
CASSVPSGERQFF
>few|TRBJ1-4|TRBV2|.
TGTGCCAGCAGTATGATGACACTTGCAACTAATGAAAAACTGTTTTTT
CASSMMTLATNEKLFF
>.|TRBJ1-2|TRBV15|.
TGTGCCACCAGCAGGGAACAGTATGGCTACACCTTC
CATSREQYGYTF
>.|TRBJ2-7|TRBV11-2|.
TGTGCCAGCAGCCCCGCGGTATCCGAGCAGTACTTC
CASSPAVSEQYF
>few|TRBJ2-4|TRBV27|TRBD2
TGTGCCAGCAGTCGGGCCTTGGGACTAGCTGGAGGGGATCAGTACTTC
CASSRALGLAGGDQYF
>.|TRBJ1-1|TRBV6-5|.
TGTGCCAGCAGTTACTCGGGAATAGCGAACACTGAAGCTTTCTTT
CASSYSGIANTEAFF
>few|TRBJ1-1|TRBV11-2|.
TGTGCCAGCAGCCCAATACAGGGCGAGAACACTGAAGCTTTCTTT
CASSPIQGENTEAFF
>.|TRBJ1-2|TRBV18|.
TGTGCCAGCTCTTGGGATCGCTATGGCTACACCTTC
CASSWDRYGYTF
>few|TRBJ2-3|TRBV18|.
TGTGCCAGCTCACCCCTCCCAGGGGGCACAGATACGCAGTATTTT
CASSPLPGGTDTQYF
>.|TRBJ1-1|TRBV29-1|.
TGCAGCGTGCGACTTGGGATGGCCACTGAAGCTTTCTTT
CSVRLGMATEAFF
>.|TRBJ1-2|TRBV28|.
TGTGCCAGCAGGCAGGGAGGTAGTGGCTACACCTTC
CASRQGGSGYTF
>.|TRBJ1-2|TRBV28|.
TGTGCCAGCATCTCCGGACGGAACTATGGCTACACCTTC
CASISGRNYGYTF
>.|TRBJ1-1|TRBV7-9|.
TGTGCCAGCAGCCCCCTTACCGAAGCTTTCTTT
CASSPLTEAFF
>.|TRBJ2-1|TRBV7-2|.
TGTGCCAGCAGCTCCGGTCTGCGGAGTCCCCCCGCGGAGCAGTTCTTC
CASSSGLRSPPAEQFF
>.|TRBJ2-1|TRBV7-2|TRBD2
TGTGCCAGCAGCTTAGTACCCCTTCATCTAGCGGGATTAAGGGGTGAGCAGTTCTTC
CASSLVPLHLAGLRGEQFF
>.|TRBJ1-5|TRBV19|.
TGTGCCAGTAGTAGGGGAGGTGCGCGCCAGCCCCAGCATTTT
CASSRGGARQPQHF
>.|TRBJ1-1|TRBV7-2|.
TGTGCCAGCAGCTCCGGGACCCAAGGCACTGAAGCTTTCTTT
CASSSGTQGTEAFF
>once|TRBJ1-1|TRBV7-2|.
TGTGCCAGCAGTACCGGGGGAAGGACTGAAGCTTTCTTT
CASSTGGRTEAFF
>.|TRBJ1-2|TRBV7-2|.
TGTGCCAGCAGCTTAGACAGGGACGGGAGGGGCTACACCTTC
CASSLDRDGRGYTF
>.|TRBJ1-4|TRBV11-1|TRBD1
TGTGCCAGCAGGCGAGGACAGGGGAATGGAGCCGAAAAACTGTTTTTT
CASRRGQGNGAEKLFF
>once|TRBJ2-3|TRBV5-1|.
TGCGCCAGCAGCCCGGGCGGACGCCTTGGGGATACGCAGTATTTT
CASSPGGRLGDTQYF
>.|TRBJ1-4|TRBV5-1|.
TGCGCCAGCAGCCCAGGGTCGAGAGCAACTAATGAAAAACTGTTTTTT
CASSPGSRATNEKLFF
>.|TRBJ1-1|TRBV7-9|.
TGTGCCAGCAGCCCCTCTACTGAAGCTTTCTTT
CASSPSTEAFF
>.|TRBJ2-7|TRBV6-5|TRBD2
TGTGCCAGCAGTCCCATAGCGGGTATGCTTTACGAGCAGTACTTC
CASSPIAGMLYEQYF